The sample holds a few counts of the clone carrying this T cell receptor (beta chain). The sample is drawn from a study of T-cell reconstitution after alpha-beta-depleted transplantation in children. Unique molecular identifiers were incorporated into the prepared TCRbeta library. TCRdb reprocessed the PCR reads with MiXCR, giving one entry per CDR3 protein. The repertoire holds about 410,000 distinct CDR3 sequences, with about a fifth as singletons. Germline CDR1 and CDR2: MDHEN and SYDVKM. The CDR3 contains 15 residues. V trimming: 7 bases; J trimming: 4 bases; junction bases outside the gene matches: 10.

The receptor's source is a human donor who donated a stem cell graft to a child with acute myeloid leukemia. This chain joins TRBV28 and TRBJ2-1; 7 bases align to TRBD2. The material sequenced was PBMCs from the stem cell graft donor, taken from the stem cell graft. For the CDR3, the DNA is TGTGCCAGCACGCCAACCGGGACTACTTACAATGAGCAGTTCTTC. It specifies CASTPTGTTYNEQFF.